This T cell receptor (beta chain) comes out of a study of cytomegalovirus exposure and HLA in healthy donors. It was with 60 Vbeta and 13 Jbeta primers that the PCR ran. Sequencing used immunoSEQ multiplex PCR; TCRdb keeps in-frame clones, though not all of them. The repertoire holds under 250,000 clones, with more than 75% as singletons. Germline lookup yields CDR1 SGDLS and CDR2 YYNGEE. Deletions cut 0 bases from V and 1 base from J, with 10 bases between. The CDR3 length is 15 residues. This chain connects TRBV9 to TRBJ2-5; D is undetermined. This clonotype was obtained from a male donor in good health and CMV-seronegative. The source material was PBMCs. The CDR3 reads CASSVGSSLQETQYF. CDR3 coding DNA: TGTGCCAGCAGCGTAGGTTCTAGTCTCCAAGAGACCCAGTACTTC.